This T cell receptor beta chain appears in the sequencing data of a study of blood T cell repertoires in COVID-19. Trimming removed 4 bases from V and 6 bases from J; junction bases left unmatched: 3. CDR3 length: 14 residues. Per the germline V gene, CDR1 is SGHRS and CDR2 is YFSETQ. The method was immunoSEQ multiplex PCR; TCRdb's version includes in-frame clones alone and lacks a portion of them. The sample lists some 90,000 clones; 89% were seen once. The receptor comes from a middle-aged man with acute or convalescent COVID-19. Sequencing input: peripheral blood. The chain is built from TRBV5-1 and TRBJ1-4, with 10 bases lining up with TRBD1. This CDR3 reads CASSMTGGYEKLFF. CDR3 in DNA: TGCGCCAGCAGCATGACAGGGGGCTATGAAAAACTGTTTTTT.